This T cell receptor (beta chain) appears in the sequencing data of a study of technical replicates of blood from a few donors. Profiling relied on immunoSEQ multiplex PCR, and the TCRdb table lists in-frame clones only, not all of them. The repertoire holds 68,000 or so clones, with under 98% as singletons. CDR1 and CDR2 from the germline V gene are MGHDK and SYGVNS. The V end was cut by 4 bases, the J end by 4 bases, with 7 bases between. This CDR3 region has 12 residues. Only one count was recorded for this clone. Source material: T cells isolated from PBMCs. This chain links TRBV25-1 with TRBJ1-2; D gene uncertain. The clonotype comes from a human donor in good health. The CDR3 sequence is CASSGHRYGYTF. CDR3 sequence (DNA): TGTGCCAGCAGTGGACACCGCTATGGCTACACCTTC.